One TCR beta chain is described in this entry. The antigen it recognizes is unknown. Per-nucleotide qualities are absent, and no much larger clonotype sits a single base away. Its CDR3 holds 13 amino acids, cysteine through phenylalanine. The only DNA kept is the CDR3, 39 bases in frame from the first base. V is pruned by 5 bases and J by 6 bases, leaving 6 bases of the junction without a gene match. TCRbeta CDR3 regions were amplified from genomic DNA by means of the immunoSEQ Assay, a bias-controlled multiplex PCR. In the source study's methods: The number of nucleated cells in each sample was estimated from the amplification of reference gene primers within the assay. Sequence reads were collapsed and filtered to measure the absolute abundance of every unique TCRbeta CDR3 rearrangement. For each sample, productive Simpson clonality was calculated as the square root of Simpson's diversity index across productive rearrangements. Entries here come from immuneACCESS through TCRdb and include only in-frame sequences with V and J called. Some clones fail to appear in such tables; in the studies checked, an unresolved V gene covers under half of the shortfall, and the cause of the remainder is unknown. V, J and clone size were drawn from that table, and D and trimming were deduced from the DNA. In this sample the table shows 200,000 to 300,000 clones, 70% to 90% of which occur a single time. The ten top clones hold around 10% of the sample.

In the prospective study, participants were roughly 18 to 100 years old, resided in about two dozen geographic areas of the United States, and were enrolled through a virtual design. In the prospective study, participants were assigned to cohorts based on the clinical history participants reported in a screening survey and a study questionnaire. Each participant in the prospective study had whole blood, serum and a nasopharyngeal or oropharyngeal swab collected by mobile phlebotomists. Additional blood draws and questionnaires over a 2-month period could optionally be provided by prospective study participants. Prospective study blood samples were shipped either frozen or at room temperature before DNA extraction. The entry originates in a study of blood T cell repertoires in COVID-19 (dated by TCRdb to 2020 to 2021). General notes on the study: The collaborator samples originated in the United States, Italy and Spain and spanned the acute and convalescent phases of COVID-19. The sample metadata nearly always contained a de-identified subject ID, COVID-19 status, age in years and sex. A freely available public database, intended as a resource for researchers studying the immune response to SARS-CoV-2, is where the repertoires were released. Subjects who had been exposed to COVID-19, were actively infected with it, or had recovered from it provided the deeply sampled blood TCRbeta repertoires that made up the dataset. Where HLA class I and class II types were available, the types were taken from metadata supplied by the sample provider, not from assay-based typing. The samples were drawn from two sources: the first 160 participants of the ongoing ImmuneRACE study, and fewer than 1,500 subjects contributed by 6 global collaborators. The material from the prospective study consisted of cDNA or gDNA derived from T cells, B-cell-depleted T cells, or PBMCs.

Study-level results and caveats: Clinical and demographic metadata were provided uncurated, with the amount varying by source and participant.

The specimen sequenced was PBMCs or T cells enriched from blood (not recorded which). This receptor chain uses TRBV12-3 or TRBV12-4 and TRBJ2-5; the junction holds 7 bases that match TRBD2. This receptor was obtained from a woman aged 50 to 60 with acute COVID-19. The CDR3 region: CASSPTSLQTQYF. The nucleotides read TGTGCCAGCAGTCCGACTAGCCTGCAGACCCAGTACTTC.